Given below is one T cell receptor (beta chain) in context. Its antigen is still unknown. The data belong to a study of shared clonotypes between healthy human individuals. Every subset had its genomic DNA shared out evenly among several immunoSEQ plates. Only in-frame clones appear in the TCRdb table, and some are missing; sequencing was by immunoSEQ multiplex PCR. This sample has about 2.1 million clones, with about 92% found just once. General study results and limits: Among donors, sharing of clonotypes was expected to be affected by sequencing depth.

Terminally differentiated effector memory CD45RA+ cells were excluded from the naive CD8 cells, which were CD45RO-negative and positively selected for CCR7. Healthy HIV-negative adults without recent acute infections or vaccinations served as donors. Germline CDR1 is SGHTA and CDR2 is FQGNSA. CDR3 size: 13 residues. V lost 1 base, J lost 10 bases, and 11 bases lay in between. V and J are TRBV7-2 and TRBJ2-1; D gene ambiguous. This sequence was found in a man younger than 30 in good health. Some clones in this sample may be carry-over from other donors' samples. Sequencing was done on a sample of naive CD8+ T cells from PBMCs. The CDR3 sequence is CASSLVTRGEQFF. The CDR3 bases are TGTGCCAGCAGCTTAGTTACCAGAGGCGAGCAGTTCTTC.